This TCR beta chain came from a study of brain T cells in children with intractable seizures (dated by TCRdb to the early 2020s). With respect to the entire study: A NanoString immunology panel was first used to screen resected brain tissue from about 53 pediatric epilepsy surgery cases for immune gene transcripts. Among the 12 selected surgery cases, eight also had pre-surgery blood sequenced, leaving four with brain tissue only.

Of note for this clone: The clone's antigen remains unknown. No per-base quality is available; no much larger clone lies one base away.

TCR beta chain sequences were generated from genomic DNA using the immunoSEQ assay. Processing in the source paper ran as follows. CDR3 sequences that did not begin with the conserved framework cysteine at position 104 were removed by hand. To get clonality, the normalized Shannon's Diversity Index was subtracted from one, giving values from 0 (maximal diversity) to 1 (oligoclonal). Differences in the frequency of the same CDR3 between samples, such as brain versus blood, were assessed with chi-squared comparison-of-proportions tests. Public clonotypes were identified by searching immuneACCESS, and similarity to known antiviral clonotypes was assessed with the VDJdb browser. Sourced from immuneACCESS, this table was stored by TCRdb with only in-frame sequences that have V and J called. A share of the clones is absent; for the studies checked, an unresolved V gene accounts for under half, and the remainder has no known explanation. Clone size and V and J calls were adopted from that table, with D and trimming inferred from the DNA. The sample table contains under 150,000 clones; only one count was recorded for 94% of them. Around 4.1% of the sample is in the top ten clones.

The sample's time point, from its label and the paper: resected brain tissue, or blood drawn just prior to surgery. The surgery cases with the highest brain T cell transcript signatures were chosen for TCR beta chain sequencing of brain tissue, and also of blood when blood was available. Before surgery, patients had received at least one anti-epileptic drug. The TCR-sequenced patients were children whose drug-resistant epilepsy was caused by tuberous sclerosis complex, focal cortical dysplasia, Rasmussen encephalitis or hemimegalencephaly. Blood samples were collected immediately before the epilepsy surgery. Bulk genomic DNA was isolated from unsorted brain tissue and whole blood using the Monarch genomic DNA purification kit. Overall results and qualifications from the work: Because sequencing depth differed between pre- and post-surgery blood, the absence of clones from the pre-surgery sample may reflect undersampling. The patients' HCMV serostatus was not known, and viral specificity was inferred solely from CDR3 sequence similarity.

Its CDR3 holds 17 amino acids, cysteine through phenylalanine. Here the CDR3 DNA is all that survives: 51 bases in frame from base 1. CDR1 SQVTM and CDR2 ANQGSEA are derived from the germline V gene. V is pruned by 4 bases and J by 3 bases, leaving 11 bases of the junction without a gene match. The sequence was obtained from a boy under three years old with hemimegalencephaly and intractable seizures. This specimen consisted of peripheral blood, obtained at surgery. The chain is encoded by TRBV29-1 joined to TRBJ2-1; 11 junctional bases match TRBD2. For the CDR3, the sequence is CSVVRQGGTSGYNEQFF. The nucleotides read TGCAGCGTTGTGCGTCAGGGGGGGACTAGCGGCTACAATGAGCAGTTCTTC.